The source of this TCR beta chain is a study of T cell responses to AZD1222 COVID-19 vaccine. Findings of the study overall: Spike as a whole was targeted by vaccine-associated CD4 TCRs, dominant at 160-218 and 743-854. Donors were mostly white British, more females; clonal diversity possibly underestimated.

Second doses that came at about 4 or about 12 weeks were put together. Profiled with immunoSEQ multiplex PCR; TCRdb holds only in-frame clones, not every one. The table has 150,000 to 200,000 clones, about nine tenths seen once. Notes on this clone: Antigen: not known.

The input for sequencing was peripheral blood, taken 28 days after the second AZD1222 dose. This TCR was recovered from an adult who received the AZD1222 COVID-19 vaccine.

The CDR3 protein is CASSPEVQGGGELFF. The CDR3 DNA is TGTGCCAGCTCACCCGAAGTACAGGGCGGCGGGGAGCTGTTTTTT. The chain is built from TRBV18 and TRBJ2-2; perhaps TRBD1 as D (6 bases). The V end was cut by 3 bases, the J end by 7 bases, with 15 bases between. The CDR3 spans 15 residues. Germline CDR1 and CDR2: KGHSH and LQKENI.